Shown below are 27 T cell receptor beta chains from a single sample sequenced in a study of metastatic and nonmetastatic thyroid tumors. Thyroid surgery took place with no prior treatment in any patient. MiXCR was used by TCRdb to re-call the PCR reads. Of approximately 20,000 clones detected, about 12% appear once; the ten largest clones hold approximately 25%. Sequenced: blood. The receptors come from a female donor with papillary thyroid cancer or a benign thyroid nodule (not recorded which). Some clones in this sample may be carry-over from other donors' samples.

This clone was picked up many times. This specimen includes other DNA sequences encoding the same CDR3. This chain links TRBV7-3 with TRBJ2-3; no clear D. Germline loops: CDR1 SGHTA, CDR2 FQGTGA. V was shortened by 5 bases and J by 3 bases, with 18 bases between the two germline ends. The CDR3 length is 16 residues. CDR3 protein: CASSRRAAPGTDTQYF. CDR3 DNA: TGTGCCAGCAGCCGGAGAGCCGCGCCCGGGACAGATACGCAGTATTTT.

V usage is TRBV6-1 and J usage is TRBJ2-7; 9 positions match TRBD2. J gave up 7 bases and V 3 bases, and 10 bases lay outside the gene matches. CDR1 is MNHNS and CDR2 is SASEGT in the germline V gene. CDR3 length: 15 residues. The CDR3 here is CASSDEREALLEQYF. The CDR3 DNA sequence: TGTGCCAGCAGTGATGAGCGGGAGGCTCTCTTGGAGCAGTACTTC.

The table lists this clone with many counts. The gene calls are TRBV20-1 and TRBJ1-2; D unclear. Trimming removed 5 bases from V and 1 base from J, with 11 bases in between. The CDR3 loop spans 13 amino acids. Looked up from germline, CDR1 is DFQATT and CDR2 is SNEGSKA (reference sequence). The chain's CDR3 is CSAYSTINYGYTF. The CDR3 DNA reads TGCAGTGCTTACAGCACGATTAACTATGGCTACACCTTC.

V and J are TRBV12-3 or TRBV12-4 and TRBJ2-7; 7 bases match TRBD1. This CDR3 is 14 amino acids long. J gave up 7 bases and V 5 bases, and 11 bases lay outside the gene matches. CDR3 in amino acids: CASSPSTGKGEQYF. For the CDR3, the DNA is TGTGCCAGCAGTCCATCGACAGGGAAAGGGGAGCAGTACTTC.

Of note for this clone: The junction shows a germline mismatch at one end, possibly a read error. This chain joins TRBV27 and TRBJ1-2; TRBD1 is a possible D gene (6 bases). CDR3 length: 15 amino acids. From germline, CDR1 is MNHEY and CDR2 SMNVEV (reference sequence). CDR3 sequence (DNA): TGCGCCAGCAGTTTAGAGGCTCTGGACAGATATGGCTACACCTTC. Amino acids: CASSLEALDRYGYTF.

This clone was found a few times. The chain is built from TRBV6-1 and TRBJ1-6; D uncertain. There are 16 residues in the CDR3. V was cut by 2 bases and J by 6 bases, with 14 bases left in between. Germline V CDR1 and CDR2: MNHNS, SASEGT. The CDR3: CASSEHRPLTNSPLHF. In DNA form, the CDR3 reads TGTGCCAGCAGTGAACATAGACCGCTGACTAATTCACCCCTCCACTTT.

This clone was seen ten or more times. The chain combines TRBV12-3 or TRBV12-4 with TRBJ1-3, with D perhaps TRBD1 (6 bases). Trimming took 5 bases from V and 0 from J, leaving 14 bases between them. CDR3 size: 16 residues. The CDR3 sequence is CASSTPRGLSGNTIYF. CDR3 bases: TGTGCCAGCAGTACCCCCCGGGGGCTCTCTGGAAACACCATATATTTT.

By its share, this clone is medium-sized. The genes are TRBV19 and TRBJ2-1; D gene uncertain. Germline CDR1 is LNHDA and CDR2 is SQIVND (reference sequence). The CDR3 runs 11 residues. With 5 bases removed from V and 4 bases from J, the gap between germline ends came to 3 bases. The chain's CDR3 is CASSQYNEQFF. In nucleotides, the CDR3 is TGTGCCAGTAGTCAGTACAATGAGCAGTTCTTC.

This clone was observed many times. Just one base apart from a much larger clone, this may be a read error. The chain is built from TRBV7-9 and TRBJ2-2, with D possibly being TRBD1 (6 bases). CDR3 length equals 15 residues. Germline assignment: CDR1 SEHNR and CDR2 FQNEAQ (reference sequence). The V and J ends lost 3 bases and 4 bases respectively, with 12 bases between them. The DNA of the CDR3 is TGTGCCAGCAGCTTTGGTGGGGGCCCCACCGGGGAGCTGTTTTTT. It is translated as CASSFGGGPTGELFF.

This clone was found many times. This chain connects TRBV29-1 to TRBJ1-4, with unresolved D. V was pared by 5 bases and J by 7 bases, with 8 bases between. The CDR3 totals 11 residues. Germline assignment: CDR1 SQVTM and CDR2 ANQGSEA. The CDR3 protein is CSVHSSEKLFF. Here the CDR3 DNA reads TGCAGCGTTCACAGCTCTGAAAAACTGTTTTTT.

This clone is medium-sized by share. The V and J genes are TRBV27 and TRBJ1-2; 7 positions match TRBD1. Germline assignment: CDR1 MNHEY and CDR2 SMNVEV (reference sequence). The CDR3 loop spans 16 amino acids. V shed 4 bases, J shed 7 bases, and the junction held 15 bases outside the gene matches. CDR3 nucleotides: TGTGCCAGCAGTTCTATACAGGGGACAAGGCTTTTTGGCTACACCTTC. This sequence encodes CASSSIQGTRLFGYTF.

The chain joins TRBV11-1 to TRBJ2-1, with D possibly matching TRBD2 (6 bases). The germline gives CDR1 SGHAT, CDR2 FQDESV (reference sequence). The CDR3 is 15 residues long. Trimming removed 4 bases at V and 9 bases at J, with 19 bases between. The CDR3 sequence is CASSSAGGPRGEQFF. The CDR3 DNA reads TGTGCCAGCAGCTCAGCAGGAGGGCCTCGGGGTGAGCAGTTCTTC.

This clone is medium-sized in the sample. This chain uses TRBV19 with TRBJ2-7; D may be TRBD1 or TRBD2 (5 bases each). The CDR3 runs to 13 residues. The germline V gene has CDR1 LNHDA and CDR2 SQIVND (reference sequence). The V end was cut by 9 bases, the J end by 0 bases, with 12 bases between. The CDR3 protein is CASGTLSSYEQYF. CDR3 sequence (DNA): TGTGCCAGCGGGACCCTCAGCTCCTACGAGCAGTACTTC.

The sample holds a few counts of this clone. V usage is TRBV2 and J usage is TRBJ2-3; 9 bases are shared with TRBD2. V lost 6 bases, J lost 2 bases, and 6 bases stayed unmatched. Germline CDR1 and CDR2: SNHLY and FYNNEI. The CDR3 spans 15 residues. The CDR3 nucleotides read TGTGCCAGCAGCTGGGGACTAGCTCTCACAGATACGCAGTATTTT. This translates into CASSWGLALTDTQYF.

This clone was counted ten times or more. V and J are TRBV7-3 and TRBJ1-1; no clear D gene. The V end lost 2 bases, the J end lost 3 bases, and 7 bases lay between the germline ends. The germline CDR1 and CDR2 sequences are SGHTA and FQGTGA. There are 13 residues in the CDR3. The CDR3 coding sequence is TGTGCCAGCAGCTTAGACCGGGACACTGAAGCTTTCTTT. This translates into CASSLDRDTEAFF.

In this sample, this clone turned up many times. V and J are TRBV11-2 and TRBJ1-5, with D hard to call. Trimming took off 0 bases at V and 6 bases at J, with 6 bases between the two ends. CDR1 and CDR2 from the germline V gene are SGHAT and FQNNGV. The CDR3 loop spans 13 amino acids. The CDR3 nucleotides read TGTGCCAGCAGCTTAGATCTTCTTCAGCCCCAGCATTTT. Residues: CASSLDLLQPQHF.

The chain links TRBV6-1 to TRBJ2-6; D gene uncertain. The CDR3 is made up of 16 amino acids. The V gene lost 7 bases and the J gene lost 0 bases, with 13 bases spanning the gap. Germline V gene data show CDR1 as MNHNS and CDR2 as SASEGT. CDR3 in DNA: TGTGCCAGCACCTTGACATGTAGCTCTGGGGCCAACGTCCTGACTTTC. Encoded protein: CASTLTCSSGANVLTF.

This chain links TRBV28 with TRBJ2-7; TRBD2 is a possible D gene (6 bases). Trimming removed 8 bases from V and 2 bases from J, with 13 bases in between. CDR1 is MDHEN and CDR2 is SYDVKM in the germline V gene. This CDR3 region has 13 residues. The CDR3 reads CASVSREPYEQYF. CDR3 nucleotide sequence: TGTGCCAGCGTATCCCGGGAGCCCTACGAGCAGTACTTC.

In the case of this clone: This may arise from a read error, as a much more abundant clone is one base away. V gene TRBV11-2 combines with J gene TRBJ2-7; D uncertain. CDR3 length: 11 amino acids. Germline CDR1 reads SGHAT; CDR2 reads FQNNGV. The DNA of the CDR3 is TGTGTCAGCAGCACCTTGAACGAACAGTACTTC. The encoded protein is CVSSTLNEQYF.

This clone was recorded many times. The chain links TRBV7-2 to TRBJ2-3; D might be TRBD2 (5 bases). V shed 5 bases and J shed 3 bases, with 9 bases lying between them. The germline CDR1 and CDR2 sequences are SGHTA and FQGNSA. This CDR3 comprises 13 residues. The CDR3, as DNA: TGTGCCAGCAGCCCAAGGACTACAGATACGCAGTATTTT. Residues: CASSPRTTDTQYF.

This clone is classed as medium-sized. V and J are TRBV6-2 or TRBV6-3 and TRBJ1-5; D is undetermined. The germline CDR1 and CDR2 sequences are MNHEY and SVGEGT. V lost 6 bases and J 2 bases, leaving 11 bases between the germline ends. The CDR3 contains 14 residues. The CDR3 nucleotides are TGTGCCAGCAGGGCAACAGTCGGCAATCAGCCCCAGCATTTT. It yields the protein CASRATVGNQPQHF.

This clone was detected ten times or more. This rearrangement joins TRBV19 to TRBJ2-1; D could derive from TRBD1 or TRBD2 (5 bases each). The V and J ends lost 4 bases and 11 bases respectively, with 15 bases between them. The CDR3 covers 13 residues. The germline gives CDR1 LNHDA, CDR2 SQIVND (reference sequence). The CDR3 reads CASSSTPGPQQFF. The CDR3, as DNA: TGTGCCAGTAGTAGCACTCCGGGACCCCAGCAGTTCTTC.

This clone was counted at least ten times. The chain uses TRBV4-1 and TRBJ1-3; 8 bases agree with TRBD1. Germline V gene data show CDR1 as MGHRA and CDR2 as YSYEKL. This CDR3 has 20 amino acids. J was trimmed by 2 bases and V by 1 base; bases with no gene match: 16. CDR3 nucleotides: TGCGCCAGCAGCCAAGGACTCATACCCAGGACAGGGCGAACTGGAAACACCATATATTTT. Its translation: CASSQGLIPRTGRTGNTIYF.

On this clone itself: This CDR3 fails to terminate in the conserved phenylalanine or tryptophan, so it likely reflects a read error. This chain uses TRBV20-1 with TRBJ2-1; maybe TRBD1 (5 bases). Trimming shortened V by 8 bases and J by 8 bases, and 13 bases separated the two germline ends. The germline V gene has CDR1 DFQATT and CDR2 SNEGSKA (reference sequence). The CDR3 spans 11 residues. The CDR3, as DNA: TGCAGTACTACCCTACAGGATGAGCAGTTCCTC. Its protein product is CSTTLQDEQFL.

This clone was picked up many times. J is TRBJ2-1 and V is TRBV20-1; unclear D gene. The CDR3 loop spans 12 amino acids. CDR1 and CDR2 from the germline V gene are DFQATT and SNEGSKA (reference sequence). The V gene lost 3 bases and the J gene lost 7 bases, with 10 bases spanning the gap. The CDR3 sequence is CSASAEANEQFF. CDR3 coding DNA: TGCAGTGCTAGTGCTGAGGCGAATGAGCAGTTCTTC.

The chain is built from TRBV7-9 and TRBJ1-4; D is uncertain. V lost 3 bases to trimming and J lost 4 bases, with 6 bases between them. CDR1 is SEHNR, CDR2 FQNEAQ, per germline (reference sequence). The CDR3 is 13 amino acids. Here the CDR3 DNA reads TGTGCCAGCAGCTTGCACAGTAATGAAAAACTGTTTTTT. Translated: CASSLHSNEKLFF.

Within the sample, this clone is medium-sized. The V gene is TRBV6-1, the J gene TRBJ2-6; tentative D call: TRBD2 (6 bases). The V end lost 5 bases, the J end lost 2 bases, and 10 bases lay between the germline ends. CDR3 length: 15 amino acids. The germline V gene has CDR1 MNHNS and CDR2 SASEGT. Here the CDR3 DNA reads TGTGCCAGCAGTTGGGGGGTAGCTGGGGCCAACGTCCTGACTTTC. This sequence encodes CASSWGVAGANVLTF.